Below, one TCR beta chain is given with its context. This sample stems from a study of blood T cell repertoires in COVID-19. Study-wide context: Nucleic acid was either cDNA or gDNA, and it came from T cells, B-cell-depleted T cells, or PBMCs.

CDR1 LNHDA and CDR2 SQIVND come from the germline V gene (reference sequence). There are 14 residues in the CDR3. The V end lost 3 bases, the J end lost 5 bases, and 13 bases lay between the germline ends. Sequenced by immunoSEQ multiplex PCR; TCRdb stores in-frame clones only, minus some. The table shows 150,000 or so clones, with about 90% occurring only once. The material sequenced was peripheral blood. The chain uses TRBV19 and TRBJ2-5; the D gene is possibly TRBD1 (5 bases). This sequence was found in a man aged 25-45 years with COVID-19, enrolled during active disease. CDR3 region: CASSIPGNDETQYF. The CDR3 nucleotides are TGTGCCAGTAGTATTCCAGGGAATGACGAGACCCAGTACTTC.